These T cell receptor beta chains were read from a single sample in a study of CD8 T cells in ankylosing spondylitis. MiXCR, run by TCRdb on the 5' RACE reads, gives a single entry per CDR3 protein. The data contain more than 25,000 distinct CDR3 sequences, roughly 5% of them seen just once; the ten biggest clones take up around 1.9%. Sequencing input: blood, either unsorted or a sorted T cell fraction (not recorded which). The receptor set was obtained from a female donor with ankylosing spondylitis or in good health (not recorded which). Each CDR3 is given with its conserved first and last residue. The order of the fields is clone size, J gene, V gene, D gene, CDR3 protein, CDR3 DNA. The D gene is left open where the match is weak. Only part of the rows carry a size: once, few, many, or a class if the clone is expanded.

clone size: many
J gene: TRBJ1-6
V gene: TRBV9
D gene: -
CDR3 protein: CASSVDMGGLTYNSPLHF
CDR3 DNA: TGTGCCAGCAGCGTAGATATGGGGGGCCTGACCTATAATTCACCCCTCCACTTT

clone size: -
J gene: TRBJ1-6
V gene: TRBV9
D gene: TRBD1
CDR3 protein: CASSLQTGGLRSLHF
CDR3 DNA: TGTGCCAGCAGCTTACAGACAGGGGGGTTGAGATCCCTCCACTTT

clone size: many
J gene: TRBJ1-2
V gene: TRBV9
D gene: -
CDR3 protein: CASSGRQAADRGYTF
CDR3 DNA: TGTGCCAGCAGCGGTCGACAGGCCGCCGACCGGGGCTACACCTTC

clone size: medium-sized
J gene: TRBJ2-7
V gene: TRBV9
D gene: TRBD2
CDR3 protein: CASSAGTSGPPYEQYF
CDR3 DNA: TGTGCCAGCAGCGCCGGGACTAGCGGCCCGCCCTACGAGCAGTACTTC

clone size: -
J gene: TRBJ2-4
V gene: TRBV9
D gene: -
CDR3 protein: CASSVAGTSKNIQYF
CDR3 DNA: TGTGCCAGCAGCGTAGCGGGAACATCCAAAAACATTCAGTACTTC

clone size: many
J gene: TRBJ2-1
V gene: TRBV9
D gene: -
CDR3 protein: CASSADNYNEQFF
CDR3 DNA: TGTGCCAGCAGCGCCGACAACTACAATGAGCAGTTCTTC

clone size: many
J gene: TRBJ2-1
V gene: TRBV9
D gene: TRBD2
CDR3 protein: CASSVLGGGGPGEQFF
CDR3 DNA: TGTGCCAGCAGCGTACTCGGCGGGGGGGGCCCTGGTGAGCAGTTCTTC

clone size: -
J gene: TRBJ2-7
V gene: TRBV9
D gene: -
CDR3 protein: CASSERPYGDYEQYF
CDR3 DNA: TGTGCCAGCAGCGAAAGACCGTACGGGGACTACGAGCAGTACTTC

clone size: many
J gene: TRBJ2-2
V gene: TRBV9
D gene: TRBD1
CDR3 protein: CASGRGLGQEHTGELFF
CDR3 DNA: TGTGCCAGCGGACGGGGCCTAGGACAGGAGCACACCGGGGAGCTGTTTTTT

clone size: many
J gene: TRBJ2-1
V gene: TRBV9
D gene: TRBD2
CDR3 protein: CASSVATSPSYNEQFF
CDR3 DNA: TGTGCCAGCAGCGTAGCGACTAGCCCATCCTACAATGAGCAGTTCTTC

clone size: many
J gene: TRBJ2-3
V gene: TRBV9
D gene: TRBD2
CDR3 protein: CASSVATSTSGRVDTQYF
CDR3 DNA: TGTGCCAGCAGCGTAGCTACCTCGACTAGCGGGAGGGTTGATACGCAGTATTTT

clone size: many
J gene: TRBJ2-3
V gene: TRBV9
D gene: -
CDR3 protein: CASSDTGTPVVSTQYF
CDR3 DNA: TGTGCCAGCAGCGATACCGGGACTCCCGTTGTGAGTACGCAGTATTTT